What follows are 17 T cell receptor beta chains derived from one specimen sequenced in a study of T cells in Graves' hyperthyroidism and ophthalmopathy. It was RNA transcripts that yielded the amplified TCR beta CDR3 regions. Researchers ran a first-round RT-PCR on the TCR CDR3 using the HTBI primer set. TCRdb used MiXCR to reprocess the multiplex PCR reads, holding one entry per CDR3 protein. The sample consists of under 400,000 distinct CDR3 sequences, 15% to 20% of them appearing once. Sample: blood. These receptors were obtained from a woman aged 40 to 50 with Graves' ophthalmopathy.

V is TRBV2 and J is TRBJ2-2; 7 bases align to TRBD2. The CDR3 extends over 14 amino acids. CDR1 and CDR2 (germline): SNHLY, FYNNEI. J lost 3 bases, V lost 4 bases, and 2 bases had no gene match. CDR3 nucleotide sequence: TGTGCCAGCAGTGTGGGACTATACACCGGGGAGCTGTTTTTT. It translates to CASSVGLYTGELFF.

This chain connects TRBV14 to TRBJ2-7; D is uncertain. The V end was cut by 1 base, the J end by 0 bases, with 13 bases between. CDR3 length: 16 amino acids. Germline values: CDR1 SGHDN, CDR2 FVKESK. This chain's CDR3 is CASSQAFRNSSYEQYF. The CDR3, as DNA: TGTGCCAGCAGCCAAGCGTTTCGGAACAGCTCCTACGAGCAGTACTTC.

This clonotype appeared many times. V is TRBV19 and J is TRBJ1-1; 9 nucleotides agree with TRBD1. Unmatched junction bases numbered 5, after V lost 7 bases and J lost 5 bases. Germline V lookup: CDR1 LNHDA, CDR2 SQIVND (reference sequence). The CDR3 runs to 13 residues. Here the CDR3 reads CASNRGLGTEAFF. DNA of the CDR3: TGTGCCAGTAACAGGGGGCTTGGGACTGAAGCTTTCTTT.

J is TRBJ1-2 and V is TRBV4-1, with D perhaps matching TRBD1 (6 bases). Germline CDR1 and CDR2: MGHRA and YSYEKL. With 2 bases removed from V and 0 bases from J, the gap between germline ends came to 10 bases. The CDR3 has 15 residues. The CDR3 here is CASSQSRTANYGYTF. CDR3 DNA: TGCGCCAGCAGCCAATCTCGGACAGCTAACTATGGCTACACCTTC.

This clonotype came up many times. The chain joins TRBV20-1 to TRBJ2-7; D is uncertain. CDR1 DFQATT and CDR2 SNEGSKA come from the germline V gene (reference sequence). Trimming took off 1 base at V and 3 bases at J, with 13 bases between the two ends. There are 14 residues in the CDR3. Here the CDR3 reads CSARGFLEIYEQYF. CDR3 DNA: TGCAGTGCTAGAGGGTTTCTCGAAATCTACGAGCAGTACTTC.

The table lists this clonotype with many counts. V and J are TRBV28 and TRBJ1-2; 7 bases fit TRBD1. The CDR3 runs 14 residues. Germline lookup yields CDR1 MDHEN and CDR2 SYDVKM. The J segment lost 4 bases and the V segment lost 5 bases, leaving 7 bases of the junction unmatched. The chain's CDR3 is CASSPRTGPYGYTF. CDR3 nucleotides: TGTGCCAGCAGTCCTCGGACAGGTCCCTATGGCTACACCTTC.

Turning to this clonotype: A much larger clone is a single base away; this may be a read error. The genes are TRBV6-5 and TRBJ2-7, with D perhaps matching TRBD1 (6 bases). The CDR3 covers 14 residues. The germline V gene has CDR1 MNHEY and CDR2 SVGAGI. The CDR3 bases are TGTGCCAGAAGTTGCACGGACAGCTCCTACGAGCAGTACTTC. Its translation: CARSCTDSSYEQYF.

In its sample, this clonotype was seen many times. The V call is TRBV20-1, the J call TRBJ1-1; D is ambiguous. V lost 3 bases and J lost 5, with 13 bases in between. Germline V CDR1 and CDR2: DFQATT, SNEGSKA (reference sequence). This CDR3 spans 13 amino acids. The CDR3 reads CSAREGRDTEAFF. In DNA form, the CDR3 reads TGCAGTGCTAGGGAGGGAAGGGATACTGAAGCTTTCTTT.

This clonotype showed up many times. The chain has TRBV20-1 and TRBJ1-1, with 9 nucleotides matching TRBD1. The V gene end was trimmed by 1 base and the J gene end by 2 bases; junction bases not matched to a gene: 5. CDR3 size: 15 residues. Germline CDR1 reads DFQATT; CDR2 reads SNEGSKA (reference sequence). The CDR3 region is CSARGTGVPNTEAFF. The CDR3 region has the DNA TGCAGTGCTAGAGGGACAGGGGTTCCCAACACTGAAGCTTTCTTT.

On this clonotype itself: Sequence at one end of the junction differs from germline and may be a read error. The rearrangement links TRBV7-8 to TRBJ2-7; D uncertain. This CDR3 spans 11 amino acids. The germline V gene encodes CDR1 SGHVS and CDR2 FQNEAQ. Here the CDR3 reads CAGSLENEQCF. CDR3 bases: TGTGCCGGCAGCTTAGAGAACGAGCAGTGCTTC.

A word on this clonotype: One junction end does not reproduce the germline sequence, and a read error may be involved. V usage is TRBV28 and J usage is TRBJ2-7, with D perhaps matching TRBD2 (5 bases). This CDR3 is built from 16 residues. Germline V gene lookup returns CDR1 MDHEN and CDR2 SYDVKM. In DNA form, the CDR3 reads TGTGCCAGCAGTTCGAAGACCGTGACTACCTCCTACGAGCAGTGCTTC. It codes for CASSSKTVTTSYEQCF.

This clonotype was counted ten times or more. V is TRBV12-3 or TRBV12-4 and J is TRBJ1-1; D not resolved. The CDR3 contains 14 residues. The V end lost 3 bases, the J end lost 3 bases, and 11 bases lay between the germline ends. The DNA of the CDR3 is TGTGCCAGCAGTTTTCGGCAGTCAGACACTGAAGCTTTCTTT. Translating it yields CASSFRQSDTEAFF.

In its sample, this clonotype was seen many times. The V gene is TRBV18, the J gene TRBJ1-1; TRBD1 aligns across 9 bases. Losses at the gene ends were 5 bases for V and 5 bases for J; bases not matched to a gene: 3. The CDR3 is made up of 13 amino acids. Looked up from germline, CDR1 is KGHSH and CDR2 is LQKENI. The CDR3 DNA reads as TGTGCCAGCTCATGGGACAGGGAAACTGAAGCTTTCTTT. This translates into CASSWDRETEAFF. Using reference TRBV18 and TRBJ1-1 for the parts outside the CDR3, the full variable domain is NAGVMQNPRHLVRRRGQEARLRCSPMKGHSHVYWYRQLPEEGLKFMVYLQKENIIDESGMPKERFSAEFPKEGPSILRIQQVVRGDSAAYFCASSWDRETEAFFGQGTRLTVV.

This clonotype was seen repeatedly, ten times or more. This sequence joins TRBV27 and TRBJ2-5, with 10 bases matching TRBD1. CDR3 length: 15 amino acids. The J segment lost 3 bases and the V segment lost 3 bases, leaving 4 bases of the junction unmatched. Germline V CDR1 and CDR2: MNHEY, SMNVEV (reference sequence). The CDR3 is CASSFLGTGEETQYF. For the CDR3, the DNA is TGTGCCAGCAGTTTCCTCGGGACAGGGGAAGAGACCCAGTACTTC.

The table lists this clonotype with many counts. The chain uses TRBV27 and TRBJ1-1; possibly TRBD1 for D (5 bases). Germline CDR1 is MNHEY and CDR2 is SMNVEV (reference sequence). The CDR3 extends over 13 amino acids. V lost 5 bases, J lost 7 bases, and 14 bases lay in between. CDR3 sequence: CASSPGTTGEAFF. The DNA for the CDR3 is TGTGCCAGCAGTCCGGGGACCACAGGTGAAGCTTTCTTT.

In this sample, this clonotype turned up many times. V usage is TRBV6-2 or TRBV6-3 and J usage is TRBJ1-1; the D is unclear. Trimming removed 8 bases from V and 6 bases from J, with 13 bases in between. The CDR3 is 12 amino acids. Germline CDR1 MNHEY, CDR2 SVGEGT. In DNA form, the CDR3 reads TGTGCCAGCCGGCGGGCTCCGTCTGAAGCTTTCTTT. This encodes CASRRAPSEAFF.

The gene calls are TRBV5-1 and TRBJ2-5; no firm D call. The assigned J gene may be wrong: the sequence end matches TRBJ2-7 better. Germline loops: CDR1 SGHRS, CDR2 YFSETQ. The CDR3 has 13 amino acids. CDR3 in DNA: TGCGCCAGCAGCTCGGACCCACGGTACGAGCAGTACTTC. Translating it yields CASSSDPRYEQYF.